This passage covers 3 T cell receptor beta chains from one sample sequenced in a study of early T cells in non-severe SARS-CoV-2 infection. In TCRdb, the 5' RACE reads were re-called with MiXCR into one record per CDR3 protein. The sample has about 80,000 distinct CDR3 sequences; around 12% are singletons. This material consisted of whole blood, taken at baseline. These receptors were collected from an adult who was a healthcare worker with PCR-confirmed SARS-CoV-2 infection or an uninfected control (not recorded which). The donor label of this sample is uncertain.

This clonotype was seen many times. The chain has TRBV10-3 and TRBJ2-2, with 7 positions matching TRBD2. The V and J ends lost 10 bases and 2 bases, in that order; junction bases with no gene match: 7. Germline-derived CDR1 and CDR2 are ENHRY and SYGVKD. The CDR3 contains 14 residues. CDR3 in amino acids: CATGGFTNTGELFF. CDR3 sequence (DNA): TGTGCCACCGGGGGGTTTACTAACACCGGGGAGCTGTTTTTT.

This clonotype was counted between two and nine times. The chain recombines TRBV5-1 with TRBJ2-7, with 9 positions matching TRBD1. Germline assignment: CDR1 SGHRS and CDR2 YFSETQ. The trim removed 4 bases at V and 5 bases at J, leaving 10 bases unmatched. There are 15 residues in the CDR3. CDR3 region: CASSPRTGVYHEQYF. CDR3 nucleotide sequence: TGCGCCAGCAGCCCACGGACAGGGGTTTACCACGAGCAGTACTTC.

The V and J genes are TRBV10-3 and TRBJ2-7; the match to TRBD2 covers 7 bases. Germline-derived CDR1 and CDR2 are ENHRY and SYGVKD. After removal of 4 bases from V and 7 bases from J, the junction contained 16 bases not matched to a gene. The CDR3 is 16 amino acids. Here the CDR3 DNA reads TGTGCCATCAGTGTTCTTGCTAGCGGACCACTAAGGGAGCAGTACTTC. As protein: CAISVLASGPLREQYF.